This T cell receptor (beta chain) is drawn from a study of T-cell reconstitution after alpha-beta-depleted transplantation in children. Findings of the study overall: Several hundred graft clones that had expanded were reportedly the source of alpha-beta T cells about two months after transplant. The study traced high day-60 TCRbeta diversity in some patients to surviving recipient T cells and thymic progenitors.

Molecular barcoding with unique molecular identifiers was used for the TCRbeta library. TCRdb itself ran the PCR reads through MiXCR, one entry per CDR3 protein. Among around 580,000 distinct CDR3 sequences, 25% to 30% were seen once, and the ten largest hold about a third. Regarding this clonotype: What it recognizes is unknown.

This TCR was sampled from a boy under two years old with Wiskott-Aldrich syndrome, due to receive a stem cell transplant. Here the sequenced sample was PBMCs, taken before TCRalphabeta/CD19-depleted stem cell transplant.

The CDR3 sequence is CASSPAGTGGLNEQFF. CDR3 DNA sequence: TGTGCCAGCAGTCCGGCCGGGACAGGGGGCTTAAATGAGCAGTTCTTC. This sequence joins TRBV28 and TRBJ2-1; 12 nucleotides agree with TRBD1. The J segment lost 7 bases and the V segment lost 5 bases, leaving 9 bases of the junction unmatched. The CDR3 sequence is 16 residues long. Germline V gene data show CDR1 as MDHEN and CDR2 as SYDVKM.